Below, 27 T cell receptor beta chains from the same sample are listed, as sequenced in a study of molecular identifiers for immune sequencing clone quantification. TCRdb reprocessed the PCR reads via MiXCR and lists one record per CDR3 protein. The sample includes just under 650,000 distinct CDR3 sequences, just under 20% of them seen just once. The specimen sequenced was naive CD8+ T cells from blood, with Jurkat cell RNA spiked in. Subset noted: FACS-sorted CD8+CD4-CCR7+CD45RA+ naive T cells. The receptors originated from a human donor in good health. Some libraries in this study had Jurkat cell RNA spiked in.

V and J are TRBV7-9 and TRBJ2-1; D might be TRBD1 (6 bases). Germline CDR1 and CDR2: SEHNR and FQNEAQ (reference sequence). CDR3 length: 14 residues. Trimming shortened V by 5 bases and J by 10 bases, and 18 bases separated the two germline ends. The CDR3 spells CASSLTTGRGEQFF. In nucleotides, the CDR3 is TGTGCCAGCAGCCTTACCACAGGGCGAGGGGAGCAGTTCTTC. Supplemented by reference TRBV7-9 and TRBJ2-1, the full variable domain reads DTGVSQNPRHKITKRGQNVTFRCDPISEHNRLYWYRQTLGQGPEFLTYFQNEAQLEKSRLLSDRFSAERPKGSFSTLEIQRTEQGDSAMYLCASSLTTGRGEQFFGPGTRLTVL.

As for this clonotype: This may arise from a read error, as a much more abundant clone is one base away. Given the absence of the conserved phenylalanine or tryptophan at the CDR3 end, a read error is likely. The CDR3 is CAGGRDSYQPQHL. The CDR3 DNA reads as TGTGCCGGTGGCAGAGACTCGTATCAGCCCCAGCATCTT. The chain employs TRBV19 and TRBJ1-5; D remains ambiguous. Germline V gene lookup returns CDR1 LNHDA and CDR2 SQIVND (reference sequence). Trimming left V 11 bases short and J 5 bases short, with 16 bases between. The CDR3 is 13 residues long.

This rearrangement joins TRBV20-1 to TRBJ2-7; no clear D gene. There are 14 residues in the CDR3. Germline V gene data show CDR1 as DFQATT and CDR2 as SNEGSKA (reference sequence). The ends were cut back, 0 bases at V and 2 bases at J, with 11 bases in the middle. The CDR3 here is CSARDRDFTYEQYF. Written as DNA, the CDR3 is TGCAGTGCTAGAGATCGTGACTTCACCTACGAGCAGTACTTC.

This clonotype has a count of ten or more. This sequence joins TRBV6-2 or TRBV6-3 and TRBJ1-5, with D perhaps matching TRBD1 (6 bases). This CDR3 spans 15 amino acids. CDR1 and CDR2 from the germline V gene are MNHEY and SVGEGT. Between the trimmed V and J ends, which lost 4 bases and 5 bases, there was a span of 15 bases. CDR3: CASSSFTGTHQPQHF. The CDR3 bases are TGTGCCAGCAGTTCCTTTACAGGGACTCATCAGCCCCAGCATTTT.

The chain carries TRBV30 and TRBJ2-7; D is unclear. The CDR3 spans 10 residues. Germline V gives CDR1 GTSNPN, CDR2 SVGIG (reference sequence). Trimming stripped 2 bases from V and 7 bases from J, with 6 bases between. CDR3 sequence: CAWSKREQYF. As DNA, the CDR3 is TGTGCCTGGAGTAAAAGAGAGCAGTACTTC.

This clonotype was seen many times. The chain carries TRBV7-9 and TRBJ1-1; maybe TRBD1 (5 bases). V was clipped by 5 bases and J by 0 bases, with 7 bases between them. In germline, CDR1 is SEHNR, CDR2 FQNEAQ (reference sequence). There are 13 residues in the CDR3. For the CDR3, the DNA is TGTGCCAGCAGCAGGGGTTTGAACACTGAAGCTTTCTTT. The encoded protein is CASSRGLNTEAFF.

This clonotype showed up many times. The rearrangement uses TRBV6-2 or TRBV6-3 and TRBJ1-5; TRBD1 might be the D (6 bases). CDR1 and CDR2 from the germline V gene are MNHEY and SVGEGT. The CDR3 is 14 amino acids. The V and J ends lost 7 bases and 3 bases respectively, with 13 bases between them. CDR3 region: CASTMTGLNQPQHF. In DNA, the CDR3 is TGTGCCAGCACCATGACAGGTCTCAATCAGCCCCAGCATTTT.

This clonotype was observed at least ten times. The chain recombines TRBV7-3 with TRBJ2-1, with a possible D match to TRBD2 (6 bases). This CDR3 has 16 residues. Trimming removed 0 bases from V and 4 bases from J, with 13 bases in between. Germline V gene data show CDR1 as SGHTA and CDR2 as FQGTGA. The DNA of the CDR3 is TGTGCCAGCAGCTTAACTTACGGGAGAATTTACAATGAGCAGTTCTTC. Its translation: CASSLTYGRIYNEQFF.

This clonotype was detected a few times. The gene calls are TRBV10-3 and TRBJ2-7; the match to TRBD1 covers 7 bases. The junction had 7 bases not matched to a gene; V was cut back by 5 bases and J by 3 bases. CDR1 is ENHRY and CDR2 is SYGVKD in the germline V gene. The CDR3 totals 14 residues. CDR3 nucleotides: TGTGCCATCAGTCCGGGACAGCTTCTCTACGAGCAGTACTTC. Its protein product is CAISPGQLLYEQYF.

This clonotype was counted only a few times. The CDR3 sequence: CATSRARAGYQPQHF. The DNA of the CDR3 is TGTGCCACCAGCAGAGCCCGGGCGGGCTATCAGCCCCAGCATTTT. The chain employs TRBV15 and TRBJ1-5; no clear D gene. Germline V CDR1 and CDR2: LNHNV, YYDKDF (reference sequence). Trimming took 1 base from V and 5 from J, leaving 12 bases between them. This CDR3 spans 15 amino acids. The full variable domain, in which reference TRBV15 and TRBJ1-5 provide the parts outside the CDR3, is DAMVIQNPRYQVTQFGKPVTLSCSQTLNHNVMYWYQQKSSQAPKLLFHYYDKDFNNEADTPDNFQSRRPNTSFCFLDIRSPGLGDTAMYLCATSRARAGYQPQHFGDGTRLSIL.

This clonotype was recorded many times. The chain employs TRBV7-9 and TRBJ2-1; the D gene is possibly TRBD2 (7 bases). V was trimmed by 7 bases and J by 0 bases, leaving 16 bases between them. This CDR3 has 16 amino acids. Germline CDR1 is SEHNR and CDR2 is FQNEAQ (reference sequence). The CDR3 loop is CASIKEGGFSYNEQFF. The DNA for the CDR3 is TGTGCCAGCATTAAGGAGGGGGGGTTCTCCTACAATGAGCAGTTCTTC.

On this clonotype itself: A much larger clone lies one base from this, so it may be a read error. The rearrangement uses TRBV4-1 and TRBJ2-3; the match to TRBD2 covers 8 bases. Per the germline V gene, CDR1 is MGHRA and CDR2 is YSYEKL. There are 18 residues in the CDR3. Trimming removed 4 bases from V and 6 bases from J; junction bases left unmatched: 18. CDR3: CASSLRESTLAGLDTQYF. DNA for the CDR3: TGCGCCAGCAGCCTCCGAGAGAGTACCCTAGCGGGTTTGGATACGCAGTATTTT.

This clonotype was seen just once. Just one base apart from a much larger clone, this may be a read error. V gene TRBV6-1 combines with J gene TRBJ2-1; D is perhaps TRBD1 (5 bases). Germline CDR1 is MNHNS and CDR2 is SASEGT. This CDR3 has 15 residues. The CDR3 reads CASRGRQSSYSEQFF. CDR3 in DNA: TGTGCCAGCAGGGGTAGACAGAGCTCCTACAGTGAGCAGTTCTTC.

This clonotype was recorded at least ten times. This rearrangement joins TRBV7-9 to TRBJ2-5; D gene uncertain. The V gene lost 3 bases and the J gene lost 5 bases, with 13 bases spanning the gap. Per germline, CDR1 SEHNR and CDR2 FQNEAQ (reference sequence). CDR3 size: 14 residues. This CDR3 reads CASSFLDEAETQYF. In DNA, the CDR3 is TGTGCCAGCAGCTTTCTTGATGAGGCGGAGACCCAGTACTTC.

On this clonotype itself: The final CDR3 position lacks the conserved phenylalanine or tryptophan, pointing to a likely read error. This chain connects TRBV4-1 to TRBJ1-1; 10 positions agree with TRBD1. Germline-derived CDR1 and CDR2 are MGHRA and YSYEKL. J lost 5 bases, V lost 1 base, and 4 bases had no gene match. The CDR3 is 15 amino acids. In DNA form, the CDR3 reads TGCGCCAGCAGCCAAGGGGACAGGGGTGGGACTGAAGCTTTCCTC. Protein: CASSQGDRGGTEAFL.

This clonotype has only a few counts. V and J are TRBV19 and TRBJ2-7, with 8 bases matching TRBD1. With 6 bases clipped from V and 7 bases from J, the junction kept 14 bases outside the gene matches. The CDR3 is 15 residues long. Germline values: CDR1 LNHDA, CDR2 SQIVND (reference sequence). CDR3 nucleotides: TGTGCCAGTAGCGACAGACAGGGGATTACGGGGGAGCAGTACTTC. This gives the protein CASSDRQGITGEQYF.

Worth noting for this clonotype: Given a much more abundant clone one base away, this may be a read error. The chain links TRBV19 to TRBJ2-4; TRBD2 is a possible D gene (5 bases). V shed 3 bases and J shed 0 bases, with 12 bases lying between them. The CDR3 has 16 residues. Germline CDR1 and CDR2: LNHDA and SQIVND (reference sequence). CDR3 in amino acids: CASSMASRSAKNIQYF. In nucleotides, the CDR3 is TGTGCCAGTAGTATGGCTAGCAGGTCAGCCAAAAACATTCAGTACTTC.

This clonotype was counted ten times or more. This rearrangement joins TRBV2 to TRBJ2-3, with 14 nucleotides matching TRBD2. The V gene's germline CDR1 is SNHLY and CDR2 FYNNEI. This CDR3 is built from 16 residues. V was pared by 10 bases and J by 6 bases, with 12 bases of the junction left unmatched. The DNA for the CDR3 is TGTGCCACACCCTGGAGACTAGCGGGGGGGCCGGATACGCAGTATTTT. It yields the protein CATPWRLAGGPDTQYF.

CDR3 in amino acids: CASSIMGTYEQYF. The CDR3, as DNA: TGTGCCAGTAGTATAATGGGGACCTACGAGCAGTACTTC. The chain links TRBV19 to TRBJ2-7; unclear D gene. The CDR3 sequence is 13 residues long. Trimming left V 2 bases short and J 2 bases short, with 7 bases between. Germline-derived CDR1 and CDR2 are LNHDA and SQIVND (reference sequence). Based on the CDR3 plus reference TRBV19 and TRBJ2-7, the full variable domain is DGGITQSPKYLFRKEGQNVTLSCEQNLNHDAMYWYRQDPGQGLRLIYYSQIVNDFQKGDIAEGYSVSREKKESFPLTVTSAQKNPTAFYLCASSIMGTYEQYFGPGTRLTVT.

This clonotype was detected ten times or more. The gene calls are TRBV7-9 and TRBJ2-7; D gene uncertain. Germline V gene sequence: CDR1 SEHNR, CDR2 FQNEAQ (reference sequence). The CDR3 sequence is 13 residues long. The ends were cut back, 8 bases at V and 4 bases at J, with 15 bases in the middle. The CDR3, as DNA: TGTGCCAGCTCACTTCCAGGAGCTTACGAGCAGTACTTC. Its translation is CASSLPGAYEQYF.

This clonotype has more than one count but fewer than ten. V usage is TRBV27 and J usage is TRBJ2-7; 11 bases are shared with TRBD1. Germline CDR1 reads MNHEY; CDR2 reads SMNVEV (reference sequence). This CDR3 is 15 amino acids long. V trimming: 4 bases; J trimming: 2 bases; junction bases outside the gene matches: 4. As DNA, the CDR3 is TGTGCCAGCAGTTCCGGGACAGGGGGGGCCTACGAGCAGTACTTC. It yields the protein CASSSGTGGAYEQYF.

The table lists this clonotype with many counts. J is TRBJ2-1 and V is TRBV7-9, with D possibly TRBD1 on 5 matching bases. Germline values: CDR1 SEHNR, CDR2 FQNEAQ (reference sequence). The V and J ends lost 6 bases and 0 bases respectively, with 6 bases between them. This CDR3 contains 13 residues. CDR3 bases: TGTGCCAGCAGTGACAGCTCCTACAATGAGCAGTTCTTC. Protein sequence: CASSDSSYNEQFF.

This clonotype came up many times. The rearrangement uses TRBV10-2 and TRBJ1-2, with unresolved D. This CDR3 is built from 15 residues. Germline-derived CDR1 and CDR2 are WSHSY and SAAADI. Trimming pared 0 bases from V and 1 base from J, leaving 9 bases between. CDR3 in DNA: TGCGCCAGCAGTGAGTCGACCGCAGTTAACTATGGCTACACCTTC. Translated, it gives CASSESTAVNYGYTF.

This clonotype was recorded a few times. The CDR3 sequence is CASSLGLSREQYF. Written as DNA, the CDR3 is TGTGCCAGCAGCCTGGGACTTTCTCGGGAGCAGTACTTC. The chain uses TRBV13 and TRBJ2-7, with D possibly matching TRBD2 (6 bases). The ends were cut back, 5 bases at V and 7 bases at J, with 15 bases in the middle. The CDR3 sequence is 13 residues long. CDR1 PRHDT and CDR2 FYEKMQ come from the germline V gene (reference sequence).

This clonotype was seen at least ten times. V is TRBV7-2 and J is TRBJ2-3, with D possibly matching TRBD2 (6 bases). Between the trimmed V and J ends, which lost 1 base and 1 base, there was a span of 18 bases. Germline values: CDR1 SGHTA, CDR2 FQGNSA. CDR3 length: 18 amino acids. The CDR3, as DNA: TGTGCCAGCAGCTTAGTCGATGTGTTTGGCGGGGGCACAGATACGCAGTATTTT. Protein: CASSLVDVFGGGTDTQYF.

In regard to this clonotype: A read error may explain this, as a much larger clone is one base away. This chain links TRBV6-1 with TRBJ2-2, with D possibly matching TRBD2 (6 bases). This CDR3 region has 17 residues. Germline V CDR1 and CDR2: MNHNS, SASEGT. Here the CDR3 DNA reads TGTGCCAGCAGTGAGGGGGGTTACCTGCGAAACACCGGGGAGCTGTCTTTT. It specifies CASSEGGYLRNTGELSF.

The sample holds many counts of this clonotype. The chain uses TRBV6-5 and TRBJ2-7, with a tentative D call TRBD2 (6 bases). Trimming took off 0 bases at V and 2 bases at J, with 14 bases between the two ends. Germline V gene sequence: CDR1 MNHEY, CDR2 SVGAGI. The length of the CDR3 is 16 residues. The CDR3 nucleotides read TGTGCCAGCAGTTACTCGAATGTACCGGGGGCCTACGAGCAGTACTTC. Translated, it gives CASSYSNVPGAYEQYF.